These 25 T cell receptor beta chains originate from one sample sequenced in a study of blood T cells in healthy people across ages. The second PCR ran roughly 6 to 11 cycles with a sample-barcoded 5' primer and J-beta primers. TCRdb reprocessed the 5' RACE reads via MiXCR and lists one record per CDR3 protein. The sample yields more than 500,000 distinct CDR3 sequences, about 26% seen once. These same records also appear under a second study, on T cells of mothers and their children.

The sequenced material came from blood. Every receptor here comes from a boy aged 2 to 10 in good health.

The chain carries TRBV11-2 and TRBJ2-1, with TRBD1 as a possible D gene (5 bases). The V end lost 3 bases, the J end lost 8 bases, and 8 bases lay between the germline ends. This CDR3 has 12 residues. Germline V gene data show CDR1 as SGHAT and CDR2 as FQNNGV. The CDR3 protein is CASSFRVDEQFF. The CDR3, as DNA: TGTGCCAGCAGCTTCAGGGTTGATGAGCAGTTCTTC. The full variable domain, rest sourced from reference TRBV11-2 and TRBJ2-1, is EAGVAQSPRYKIIEKRQSVAFWCNPISGHATLYWYQQILGQGPKLLIQFQNNGVVDDSQLPKDRFSAERLKGVDSTLKIQPAKLEDSAVYLCASSFRVDEQFFGPGTRLTVL.

This clonotype was counted between two and nine times. The J gene is TRBJ2-3, the V gene TRBV2; 9 nucleotides agree with TRBD2. The ends lost 6 bases at V and 2 bases at J; junction bases unmatched: 9. The CDR3 consists of 16 residues. CDR1 and CDR2 from the germline V gene are SNHLY and FYNNEI. CDR3 sequence reads: CASRGGGRAYTDTQYF. CDR3 nucleotide sequence: TGTGCCAGCAGAGGAGGCGGGAGGGCTTACACAGATACGCAGTATTTT. The full variable domain, rest sourced from reference TRBV2 and TRBJ2-3, is EPEVTQTPSHQVTQMGQEVILRCVPISNHLYFYWYRQILGQKVEFLVSFYNNEISEKSEIFDDQFSVERPDGSNFTLKIRSTKLEDSAMYFCASRGGGRAYTDTQYFGPGTRLTVL.

This clonotype was picked up a small number of times. The V gene is TRBV20-1, the J gene TRBJ2-3, with 13 nucleotides matching TRBD2. There are 15 residues in the CDR3. Germline-derived CDR1 and CDR2 are DFQATT and SNEGSKA (reference sequence). V was pared by 0 bases and J by 5 bases, with 2 bases of the junction left unmatched. CDR3 nucleotide sequence: TGCAGTGCTAGAGAACTAGCGGGAGGGTTAGATACGCAGTATTTT. As protein: CSARELAGGLDTQYF.

There are a few counts of this clonotype. The chain couples TRBV5-6 to TRBJ2-2, with TRBD1 matching 9 bases. The CDR3 extends over 15 amino acids. Germline V lookup: CDR1 SGHDT, CDR2 YYEEEE. V shed 4 bases, J shed 7 bases, and the junction held 8 bases outside the gene matches. The CDR3 DNA follows: TGTGCCAGCAGCGCGCTGGGACAGGGAGACGGGGAGCTGTTTTTT. Protein: CASSALGQGDGELFF.

The chain employs TRBV5-1 and TRBJ2-7, with 8 bases matching TRBD2. The J call is in doubt because the DNA end fits TRBJ2-1 better. This CDR3 comprises 16 residues. Germline CDR1 and CDR2: SGHRS and YFSETQ. The CDR3 loop is CASSLAAGGVYNEQFF. The CDR3 DNA reads as TGCGCCAGCAGCTTGGCCGCGGGAGGAGTTTACAATGAGCAGTTCTTC.

The chain joins TRBV15 to TRBJ2-1; D call uncertain. The CDR3 is made up of 13 amino acids. Germline CDR1 and CDR2: LNHNV and YYDKDF (reference sequence). V lost 0 bases to trimming and J lost 9 bases, with 9 bases between them. The CDR3 here is CATSRDMSPEQFF. DNA of the CDR3: TGTGCCACCAGCAGAGATATGAGTCCTGAGCAGTTCTTC.

J is TRBJ2-6 and V is TRBV12-3 or TRBV12-4; no firm D call. With 6 bases removed from V and 0 bases from J, the gap between germline ends came to 9 bases. The CDR3 spans 15 residues. The CDR3 nucleotides are TGTGCCAGCAGCTCAAAAGGCTCTGGGGCCAACGTCCTGACTTTC. It specifies CASSSKGSGANVLTF.

The sample holds a few counts of this clonotype. This sequence joins TRBV7-2 and TRBJ2-7, with 14 bases aligning to TRBD2. Losses at the gene ends were 2 bases for V and 7 bases for J; bases not matched to a gene: 4. Germline CDR1 and CDR2: SGHTA and FQGNSA. This CDR3 comprises 15 residues. CDR3 bases: TGTGCCAGCAGCTTAAGGACTAGCGGGGGGTGGGAGCAGTACTTC. Translation: CASSLRTSGGWEQYF.

This clonotype turned up a few times. DNA of the CDR3: TGTGCCACCGAAACATCGGAGGGGACTAGCGGGAGGCACAATGAGCAGTTCTTC. This sequence encodes CATETSEGTSGRHNEQFF. J is TRBJ2-1 and V is TRBV10-3, with 15 bases fitting TRBD2. After removal of 10 bases from V and 5 bases from J, the junction contained 15 bases not matched to a gene. The CDR3 is 18 amino acids. The germline V gene has CDR1 ENHRY and CDR2 SYGVKD.

This clonotype showed up just a few times. The chain uses TRBV5-5 and TRBJ2-1; 7 bases map to TRBD2. Germline V lookup: CDR1 SGHKS, CDR2 YYEKEE (reference sequence). The junction had 6 bases not matched to a gene; V was cut back by 1 base and J by 8 bases. The CDR3 contains 14 residues. The CDR3 reads CASSLPLASDEQFF. CDR3 coding DNA: TGTGCCAGCAGCTTGCCACTAGCGAGCGATGAGCAGTTCTTC.

V gene TRBV20-1 combines with J gene TRBJ2-7; 8 nucleotides agree with TRBD2. In germline, CDR1 is DFQATT, CDR2 SNEGSKA (reference sequence). V gave up 3 bases and J gave up 3 bases; unmatched junction bases: 10. The CDR3 sequence is 15 residues long. Here the CDR3 DNA reads TGCAGTGCTAGGGATACTAGCGGACGGTTCTACGAGCAGTACTTC. This gives the protein CSARDTSGRFYEQYF.

This clonotype was seen more than once but under ten times. The chain recombines TRBV6-5 with TRBJ2-5; 7 bases fit TRBD1. The CDR3 totals 15 residues. The germline V gene encodes CDR1 MNHEY and CDR2 SVGAGI. The junction had 10 bases not matched to a gene; V was cut back by 6 bases and J by 3 bases. The CDR3 bases are TGTGCCAGCAGCTCTCCCCGGGGACAGAAAGAGACCCAGTACTTC. Amino acids: CASSSPRGQKETQYF.

V gene TRBV4-3 combines with J gene TRBJ2-2, with 8 positions matching TRBD2. Trimming removed 1 base from V and 4 bases from J; junction bases left unmatched: 8. The CDR3 loop spans 17 amino acids. From germline, CDR1 is LGHNA and CDR2 YSLEER. CDR3 residues: CASSQASLAVFTGELFF. The DNA for the CDR3 is TGCGCCAGCAGCCAAGCGTCACTAGCGGTCTTCACCGGGGAGCTGTTTTTT.

This clonotype was detected a few times. This rearrangement joins TRBV7-8 to TRBJ2-5; TRBD1 matches at 7 bases. With the DNA end fitting TRBJ2-1 better, the J assignment may be wrong. The CDR3 runs to 16 residues. Germline CDR1 SGHVS, CDR2 FQNEAQ. CDR3 in DNA: TGTGCCAGCAGCTTAAAACTGAGGGGGACAGACAATGAGCAGTTCTTC. It is translated as CASSLKLRGTDNEQFF.

V and J are TRBV6-5 and TRBJ1-5, with D unresolved. The CDR3 sequence is 13 residues long. Trimming removed 6 bases from V and 0 bases from J, with 6 bases in between. Germline V CDR1 and CDR2: MNHEY, SVGAGI. CDR3 protein: CASRWDSNQPQHF. CDR3 nucleotide sequence: TGTGCCAGCAGGTGGGATAGCAATCAGCCCCAGCATTTT.

This chain joins TRBV4-1 and TRBJ1-1; 8 positions agree with TRBD1. This CDR3 contains 16 residues. The V and J ends lost 2 bases and 3 bases, in that order; junction bases with no gene match: 8. CDR1 and CDR2 from the germline V gene are MGHRA and YSYEKL. The CDR3 loop is CASSQRRQGSDTEAFF. The CDR3 DNA follows: TGCGCCAGCAGCCAAAGACGACAGGGGAGTGACACTGAAGCTTTCTTT.

The V gene is TRBV6-2 or TRBV6-3, the J gene TRBJ1-2; D might be TRBD1 (5 bases). CDR3 size: 15 residues. The V gene lost 6 bases and the J gene lost 0 bases, with 14 bases spanning the gap. The germline V gene encodes CDR1 MNHEY and CDR2 SVGEGT. The CDR3 DNA reads as TGTGCCAGCAGCATCACACCGACAGCTAACTATGGCTACACCTTC. It is translated as CASSITPTANYGYTF.

The rearrangement links TRBV12-3 or TRBV12-4 to TRBJ2-5, with 8 bases matching TRBD2. The last part of the DNA fits TRBJ2-7 better; the J call may be wrong. The CDR3 sequence is 14 residues long. The CDR3 is CASWPGLGGNEQYF. Written as DNA, the CDR3 is TGTGCCAGCTGGCCGGGACTAGGGGGGAACGAGCAGTACTTC.

DNA of the CDR3: TGTGCCAGCAGTGGACAGTTTTTCTATGGCTACACCTTC. Its protein product is CASSGQFFYGYTF. The chain links TRBV12-3 or TRBV12-4 to TRBJ1-2; tentatively, D is TRBD1 (6 bases). The germline V and J ends were trimmed by 5 bases and 4 bases, with 11 bases remaining between them. The CDR3 contains 13 residues.

The rearrangement joins TRBV18 to TRBJ1-1; D is ambiguous. V gave up 3 bases and J gave up 4 bases, with 9 bases separating them. Germline V lookup: CDR1 KGHSH, CDR2 LQKENI. The CDR3 sequence is 13 residues long. CDR3: CASSPDQSTEAFF. The DNA of the CDR3 is TGTGCCAGCTCACCCGACCAGAGCACTGAAGCTTTCTTT.

The chain is built from TRBV7-9 and TRBJ2-1, with 10 positions matching TRBD2. CDR1 is SEHNR and CDR2 is FQNEAQ in the germline V gene (reference sequence). CDR3 length: 18 amino acids. Unmatched junction bases numbered 9, after V lost 1 base and J lost 3 bases. CDR3 region: CASSLGPSGSVSYNEQFF. The CDR3 DNA is TGTGCCAGCAGCTTAGGTCCTAGCGGGAGCGTGAGCTACAATGAGCAGTTCTTC.

A few counts support this clonotype. The chain couples TRBV4-3 to TRBJ2-7; 11 positions match TRBD2. This CDR3 has 16 residues. The germline V gene has CDR1 LGHNA and CDR2 YSLEER. The J segment lost 2 bases and the V segment lost 0 bases, leaving 3 bases of the junction unmatched. The CDR3 reads CASSQEGLAGAYEQYF. In DNA, the CDR3 is TGCGCCAGCAGCCAAGAAGGACTAGCGGGTGCCTACGAGCAGTACTTC.

The rearrangement uses TRBV20-1 and TRBJ1-2; no definite D call. This CDR3 is built from 11 residues. The V and J ends lost 3 bases and 7 bases respectively, with 9 bases between them. Germline lookup yields CDR1 DFQATT and CDR2 SNEGSKA (reference sequence). The CDR3, as DNA: TGCAGTGCTAGTCGGAAGTCTGGCTACACCTTC. This sequence encodes CSASRKSGYTF.

J is TRBJ2-6 and V is TRBV27, with D tentatively TRBD2 (7 bases). Between the trimmed V and J ends, which lost 2 bases and 3 bases, there was a span of 17 bases. Looked up from germline, CDR1 is MNHEY and CDR2 is SMNVEV (reference sequence). CDR3 length: 18 residues. In nucleotides, the CDR3 is TGTGCCAGCAGTTTAAGGATGGGGAGGGGACATGGGGCCAACGTCCTGACTTTC. Its protein is CASSLRMGRGHGANVLTF.

The genes are TRBV3-1 and TRBJ1-6; 7 bases align to TRBD1. This CDR3 region has 15 residues. Per germline, CDR1 LGHDT and CDR2 YNNKEL (reference sequence). The trim removed 4 bases at V and 10 bases at J, leaving 10 bases unmatched. The CDR3, as DNA: TGTGCCAGCAGCCTAGGCGGCAGGGGGAGCTCACCCCTCCACTTT. Protein: CASSLGGRGSSPLHF.